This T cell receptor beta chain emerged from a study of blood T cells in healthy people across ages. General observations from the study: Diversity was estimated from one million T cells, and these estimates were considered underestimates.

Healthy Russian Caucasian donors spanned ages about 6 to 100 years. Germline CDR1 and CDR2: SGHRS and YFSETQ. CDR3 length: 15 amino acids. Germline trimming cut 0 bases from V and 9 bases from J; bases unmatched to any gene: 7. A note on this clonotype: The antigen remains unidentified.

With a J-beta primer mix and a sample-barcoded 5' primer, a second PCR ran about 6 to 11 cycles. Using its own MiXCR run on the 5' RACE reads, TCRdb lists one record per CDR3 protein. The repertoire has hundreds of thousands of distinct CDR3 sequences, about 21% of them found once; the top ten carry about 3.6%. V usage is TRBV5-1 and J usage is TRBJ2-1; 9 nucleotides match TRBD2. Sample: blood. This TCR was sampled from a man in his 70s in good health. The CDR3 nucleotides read TGCGCCAGCAGCTTGGAGGGACTAGCTTCTTCTGAGCAGTTCTTC. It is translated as CASSLEGLASSEQFF. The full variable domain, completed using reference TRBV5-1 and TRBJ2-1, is KAGVTQTPRYLIKTRGQQVTLSCSPISGHRSVSWYQQTPGQGLQFLFEYFSETQRNKGNFPGRFSGRQFSNSRSEMNVSTLELGDSALYLCASSLEGLASSEQFFGPGTRLTVL.